The next 12 T cell receptor beta chains were all read from a single sample in a study of T cell repertoires in cytomegalovirus infection. MiXCR, run by TCRdb on the reads, gives a single entry per CDR3 protein. The profile shows about 360,000 distinct CDR3 sequences, 15% to 20% of them singletons. Sequencing was done on a sample of PBMCs. All receptors come from a human donor in good health (CMV status not recorded). Some clones in this sample may be carry-over from other donors' samples.

This clonotype was detected only once. One end of the junction is discordant with germline, which a read error may explain. V gene TRBV6-2 or TRBV6-3 combines with J gene TRBJ2-1; no definite D call. CDR3 length: 12 residues. Germline V CDR1 and CDR2: MNHEY, SVGEGT. For the CDR3, the DNA is TGTGCCAGCAGTAAGCCCTACAATGAGCAGTTATTC. It translates to CASSKPYNEQLF.

This clonotype was observed many times. This sequence joins TRBV7-2 and TRBJ2-1; TRBD2 matches 9 bases. The CDR3 has 14 residues. Trimming cost V 2 bases and J 4 bases; bases outside gene matches: 0. The germline gives CDR1 SGHTA, CDR2 FQGNSA. The CDR3 DNA follows: TGTGCCAGCAGCTTACTAGCGGGGTACAATGAGCAGTTCTTC. Translation: CASSLLAGYNEQFF.

The CDR3 sequence is CASSRGDRDSTTQYF. DNA for the CDR3: TGTGCCAGTAGTAGGGGGGACAGGGATTCTACTACGCAGTATTTT. The chain has TRBV19 and TRBJ2-3; 9 positions match TRBD1. The CDR3 sequence is 15 residues long. The trim removed 4 bases at V and 8 bases at J, leaving 10 bases unmatched. Per germline, CDR1 LNHDA and CDR2 SQIVND (reference sequence).

This chain joins TRBV7-2 and TRBJ2-7; 9 bases agree with TRBD2. The J segment lost 4 bases and the V segment lost 2 bases, leaving 15 bases of the junction unmatched. This CDR3 has 18 amino acids. Germline V CDR1 and CDR2: SGHTA, FQGNSA. The DNA of the CDR3 is TGTGCCAGCAGCTTATCCAGGTCCGGACTAGCGTTACCTTACGAGCAGTACTTC. It yields the protein CASSLSRSGLALPYEQYF.

This chain joins TRBV20-1 and TRBJ1-3, with D perhaps TRBD1 (5 bases). The germline V gene encodes CDR1 DFQATT and CDR2 SNEGSKA (reference sequence). Trimming removed 3 bases at V and 0 bases at J, with 9 bases between. The CDR3 is made up of 14 amino acids. The DNA of the CDR3 is TGCAGTGCTAGCCGGGACGGCTCTGGAAACACCATATATTTT. Protein sequence: CSASRDGSGNTIYF.

The rearrangement links TRBV4-1 to TRBJ2-1, with 10 positions matching TRBD2. The CDR3 runs 14 residues. The J segment lost 6 bases and the V segment lost 4 bases, leaving 3 bases of the junction unmatched. The germline V gene encodes CDR1 MGHRA and CDR2 YSYEKL. CDR3 sequence reads: CASSPERGGNEQFF. CDR3 nucleotides: TGCGCCAGCAGCCCTGAGCGGGGGGGCAATGAGCAGTTCTTC.

The table lists this clonotype with many counts. The chain employs TRBV19 and TRBJ1-5; D is perhaps TRBD1 (6 bases). This CDR3 region has 15 residues. From germline, CDR1 is LNHDA and CDR2 SQIVND (reference sequence). V shed 3 bases and J shed 3 bases, with 12 bases lying between them. CDR3 nucleotides: TGTGCCAGTAGTATCCAGGGGCCCTCCAATCAGCCCCAGCATTTT. Protein sequence: CASSIQGPSNQPQHF.

This clonotype was counted ten times or more. V and J are TRBV27 and TRBJ2-1; D is possibly TRBD2 (5 bases). There are 13 residues in the CDR3. Germline assignment: CDR1 MNHEY and CDR2 SMNVEV (reference sequence). V lost 5 bases to trimming and J lost 8 bases, with 13 bases between them. CDR3 region: CASSRAQDYEQFF. The DNA of the CDR3 is TGTGCCAGCAGTCGGGCCCAGGACTATGAGCAGTTCTTC.

This clonotype was found many times. The rearrangement links TRBV18 to TRBJ1-5, with no clear D. Germline values: CDR1 KGHSH, CDR2 LQKENI. CDR3 length: 16 residues. V was shortened by 6 bases and J by 0 bases, with 15 bases between the two germline ends. This CDR3 is CASSPSSPNSNQPQHF. CDR3 bases: TGTGCCAGCTCCCCTTCTAGCCCAAATAGCAATCAGCCCCAGCATTTT.

The chain is built from TRBV6-6 and TRBJ2-3; D is unresolved. The V end lost 2 bases, the J end lost 3 bases, and 12 bases lay between the germline ends. Germline lookup yields CDR1 MNHNY and CDR2 SVGAGI (reference sequence). There are 15 residues in the CDR3. CDR3 protein: CASSYRPPNTDTQYF. The CDR3 nucleotides read TGTGCCAGCAGTTACCGACCCCCGAATACAGATACGCAGTATTTT.

This clonotype was seen a handful of times. The germline gene is not matched at one end of the junction; a read error may be the cause. This chain connects TRBV11-2 to TRBJ1-4; D is ambiguous. The CDR3 covers 12 residues. Germline V gene lookup returns CDR1 SGHAT and CDR2 FQNNGV. CDR3 amino acids: CASRLGNEKLFF. Written as DNA, the CDR3 is TGTGCCAGCAGATTAGGCAATGAAAAACTGTTTTTT.

This clonotype was seen a few times. The chain employs TRBV6-5 and TRBJ1-2; tentative D call: TRBD1 (6 bases). The CDR3 sequence is 16 residues long. V lost 6 bases and J lost 8, with 25 bases in between. CDR1 is MNHEY, CDR2 SVGAGI, per germline. CDR3 sequence: CASSLFNGGPSDGYTF. The CDR3 region has the DNA TGTGCCAGCAGCCTTTTCAACGGGGGGCCGAGCGACGGCTACACCTTC.